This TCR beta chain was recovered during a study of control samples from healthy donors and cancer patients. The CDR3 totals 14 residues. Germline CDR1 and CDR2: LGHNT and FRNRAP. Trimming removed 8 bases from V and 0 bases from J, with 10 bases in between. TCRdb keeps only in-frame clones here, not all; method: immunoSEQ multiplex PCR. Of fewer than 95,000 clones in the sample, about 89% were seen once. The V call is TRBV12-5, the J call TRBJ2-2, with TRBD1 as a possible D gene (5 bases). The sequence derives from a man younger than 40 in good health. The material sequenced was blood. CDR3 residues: CASQGNANTGELFF. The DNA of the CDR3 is TGTGCTAGTCAGGGCAACGCGAACACCGGGGAGCTGTTTTTT.